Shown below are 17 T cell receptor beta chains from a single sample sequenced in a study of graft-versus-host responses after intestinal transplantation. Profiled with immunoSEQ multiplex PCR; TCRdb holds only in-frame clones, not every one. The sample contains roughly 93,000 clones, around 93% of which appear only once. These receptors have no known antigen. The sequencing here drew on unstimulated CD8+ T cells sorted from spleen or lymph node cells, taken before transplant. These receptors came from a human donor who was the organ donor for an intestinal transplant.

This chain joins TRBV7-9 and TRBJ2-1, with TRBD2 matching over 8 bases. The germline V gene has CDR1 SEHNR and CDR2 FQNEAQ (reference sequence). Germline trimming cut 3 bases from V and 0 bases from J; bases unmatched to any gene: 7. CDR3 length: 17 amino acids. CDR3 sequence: CASSLGFSGGSYNEQFF. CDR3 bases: TGTGCCAGCAGCTTGGGTTTCAGCGGGGGCTCCTACAATGAGCAGTTCTTC.

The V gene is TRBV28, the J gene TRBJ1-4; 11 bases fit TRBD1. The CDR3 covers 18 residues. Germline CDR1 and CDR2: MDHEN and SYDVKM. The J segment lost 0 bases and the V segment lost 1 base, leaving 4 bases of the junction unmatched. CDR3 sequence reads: CASSLFGTGGATNEKLFF. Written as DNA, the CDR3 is TGTGCCAGCAGTTTATTCGGGACAGGGGGGGCAACTAATGAAAAACTGTTTTTT.

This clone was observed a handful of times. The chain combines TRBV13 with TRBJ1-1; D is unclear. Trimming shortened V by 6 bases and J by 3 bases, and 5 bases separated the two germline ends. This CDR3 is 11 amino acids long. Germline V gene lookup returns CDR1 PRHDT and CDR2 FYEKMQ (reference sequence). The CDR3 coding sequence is TGTGCCAGCAGTCACTACACTGAAGCTTTCTTT. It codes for CASSHYTEAFF. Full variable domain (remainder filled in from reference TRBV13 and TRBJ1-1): AAGVIQSPRHLIKEKRETATLKCYPIPRHDTVYWYQQGPGQDPQFLISFYEKMQSDKGSIPDRFSAQQFSDYHSELNMSSLELGDSALYFCASSHYTEAFFGQGTRLTVV.

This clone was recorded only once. CDR3 sequence (DNA): TGTGCCAAAACACGCCGGACACCGAGAACCTACAATGAGCAGTTCTTC. Its translation is CAKTRRTPRTYNEQFF. The V call is TRBV19, the J call TRBJ2-1, with D maybe TRBD1 (5 bases). The CDR3 consists of 16 residues. Germline CDR1 and CDR2: LNHDA and SQIVND (reference sequence). V was shortened by 10 bases and J by 2 bases, with 21 bases between the two germline ends.

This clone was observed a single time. The CDR3 bases are TGTGCCTGGAGTTCCGGGGGATACACCGGGGAGCTGTTTTTT. Residues: CAWSSGGYTGELFF. V and J are TRBV30 and TRBJ2-2, with D tentatively TRBD2 (6 bases). V gave up 2 bases and J gave up 3 bases, with 10 bases separating them. The CDR3 contains 14 residues. CDR1 and CDR2 from the germline V gene are GTSNPN and SVGIG (reference sequence).

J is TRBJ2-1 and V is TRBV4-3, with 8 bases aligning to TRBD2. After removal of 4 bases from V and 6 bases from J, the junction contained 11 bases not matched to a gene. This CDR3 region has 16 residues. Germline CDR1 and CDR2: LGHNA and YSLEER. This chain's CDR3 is CASSPLAAGESNEQFF. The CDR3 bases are TGCGCCAGCAGCCCCCTTGCAGCGGGGGAGAGCAATGAGCAGTTCTTC.

The CDR3 spells CAISDSGNGYTF. For the CDR3, the DNA is TGTGCCATCAGTGATAGCGGGAATGGCTACACCTTC. The gene calls are TRBV10-3 and TRBJ1-2; D is undetermined. The CDR3 is made up of 12 amino acids. The V end was cut by 3 bases, the J end by 6 bases, with 8 bases between. Germline-derived CDR1 and CDR2 are ENHRY and SYGVKD.

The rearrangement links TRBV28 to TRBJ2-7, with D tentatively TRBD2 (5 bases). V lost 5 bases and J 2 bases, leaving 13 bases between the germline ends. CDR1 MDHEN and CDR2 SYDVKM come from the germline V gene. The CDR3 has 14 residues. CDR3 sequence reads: CASSTRTSPYEQYF. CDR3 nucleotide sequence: TGTGCCAGCAGTACTAGGACCTCCCCCTACGAGCAGTACTTC.

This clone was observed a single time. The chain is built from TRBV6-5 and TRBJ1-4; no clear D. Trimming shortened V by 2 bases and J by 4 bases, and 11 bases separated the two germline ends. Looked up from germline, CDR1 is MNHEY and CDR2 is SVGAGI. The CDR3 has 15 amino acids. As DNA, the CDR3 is TGTGCCAGCAGTTACGGAGGCCCATATAATGAAAAACTGTTTTTT. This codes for CASSYGGPYNEKLFF.

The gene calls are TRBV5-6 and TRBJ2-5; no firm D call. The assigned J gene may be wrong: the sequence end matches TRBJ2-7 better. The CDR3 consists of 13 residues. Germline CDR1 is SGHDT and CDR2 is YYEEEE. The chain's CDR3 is CASSFSTRYEQYF. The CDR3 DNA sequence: TGTGCCAGCAGCTTCTCCACCCGCTACGAGCAGTACTTC.

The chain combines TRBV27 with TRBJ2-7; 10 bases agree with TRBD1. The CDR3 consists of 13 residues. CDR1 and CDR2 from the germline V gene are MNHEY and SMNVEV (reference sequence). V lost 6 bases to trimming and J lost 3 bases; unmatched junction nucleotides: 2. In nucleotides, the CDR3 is TGTGCCAGCAGCGGGACAGGGGTCTACGAGCAGTACTTC. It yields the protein CASSGTGVYEQYF.

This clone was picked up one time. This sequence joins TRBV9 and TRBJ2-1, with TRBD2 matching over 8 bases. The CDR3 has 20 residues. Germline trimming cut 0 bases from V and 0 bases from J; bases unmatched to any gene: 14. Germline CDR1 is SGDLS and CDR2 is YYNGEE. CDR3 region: CASSVATTMRRGGSYNEQFF. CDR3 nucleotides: TGTGCCAGCAGCGTAGCTACAACCATGCGTCGGGGGGGCTCCTACAATGAGCAGTTCTTC.

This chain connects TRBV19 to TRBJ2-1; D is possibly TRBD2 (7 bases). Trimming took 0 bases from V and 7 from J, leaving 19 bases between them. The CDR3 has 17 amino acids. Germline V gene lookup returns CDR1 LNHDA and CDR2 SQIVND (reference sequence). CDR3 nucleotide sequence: TGTGCCAGTAGTATAGAGTTAAGGGGGGGGCTGGTGAATGAGCAGTTCTTC. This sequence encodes CASSIELRGGLVNEQFF.

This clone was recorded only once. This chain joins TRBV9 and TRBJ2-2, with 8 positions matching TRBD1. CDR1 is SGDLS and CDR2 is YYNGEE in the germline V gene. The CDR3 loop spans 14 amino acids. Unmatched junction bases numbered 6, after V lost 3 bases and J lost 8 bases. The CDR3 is CASSGTGGQGELFF. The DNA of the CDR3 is TGTGCCAGCAGCGGTACAGGGGGTCAAGGGGAGCTGTTTTTT.

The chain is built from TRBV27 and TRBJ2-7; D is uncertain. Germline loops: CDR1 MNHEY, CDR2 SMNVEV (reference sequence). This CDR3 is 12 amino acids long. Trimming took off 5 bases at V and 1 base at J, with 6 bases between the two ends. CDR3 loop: CASSPSSYEQYF. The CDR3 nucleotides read TGTGCCAGCAGTCCGTCGTCCTACGAGCAGTACTTC.

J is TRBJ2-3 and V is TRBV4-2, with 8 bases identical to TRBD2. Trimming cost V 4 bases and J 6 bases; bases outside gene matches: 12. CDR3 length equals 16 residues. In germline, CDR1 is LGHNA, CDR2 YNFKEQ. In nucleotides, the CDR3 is TGTGCCAGCAGCCCTATGGGCGGGGGGAGCGGGGATACGCAGTATTTT. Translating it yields CASSPMGGGSGDTQYF.

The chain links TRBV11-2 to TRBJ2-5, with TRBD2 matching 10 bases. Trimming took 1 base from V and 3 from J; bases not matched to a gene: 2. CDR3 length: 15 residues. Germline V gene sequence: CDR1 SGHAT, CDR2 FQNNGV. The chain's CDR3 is CASSLALAGEETQYF. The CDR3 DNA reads TGTGCCAGCAGCTTAGCCCTAGCGGGGGAAGAGACCCAGTACTTC.